This TCR beta chain was identified during a study of T cell repertoires in cytomegalovirus infection. On the study more broadly: CMV infection together with matching HLA type was indicated by public TCR beta signatures. Study outcomes and limitations: Within the response measured ex vivo, HLA-C-restricted CMV-specific TCR beta clonotypes were dominant. The cumulative frequency of public TCR beta families distinguished individuals who carried CMV together with the relevant HLA.

The CDR3 is made up of 13 amino acids. Trimming cost V 4 bases and J 6 bases, with 13 bases left between them. Looked up from germline, CDR1 is SGHNT and CDR2 is YYREEE (reference sequence). This clonotype was counted ten times or more. Its antigen is currently unknown. Using its own MiXCR run on the reads, TCRdb lists one record per CDR3 protein. The repertoire holds approximately 200,000 distinct CDR3 sequences, 28% seen once, with roughly 31% in the top ten. The J gene is TRBJ1-1, the V gene TRBV5-4; possibly TRBD1 for D (6 bases). This clonotype was sampled from a human donor in good health (CMV status not recorded). Some clones in this sample may be carry-over from other donors' samples. Material: PBMCs. CDR3 region: CASSPVGGSEAFF. The CDR3, as DNA: TGTGCCAGCAGCCCTGTCGGGGGCTCTGAAGCTTTCTTT.